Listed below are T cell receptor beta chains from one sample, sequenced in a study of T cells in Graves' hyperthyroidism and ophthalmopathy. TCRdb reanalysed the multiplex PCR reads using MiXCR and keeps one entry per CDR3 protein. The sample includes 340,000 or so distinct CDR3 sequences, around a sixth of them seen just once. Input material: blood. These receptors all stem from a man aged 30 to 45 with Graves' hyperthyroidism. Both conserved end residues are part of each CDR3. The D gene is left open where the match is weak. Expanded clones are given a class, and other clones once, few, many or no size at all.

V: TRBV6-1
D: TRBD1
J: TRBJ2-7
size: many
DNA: TGTGCCAGCACCGGGACAGCCGGACCCCCCCACGAGCAGTACTTC
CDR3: CASTGTAGPPHEQYF

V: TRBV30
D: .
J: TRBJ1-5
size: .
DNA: TGTGCCTGGAGTGGAGGACTGCAGCCCCAGCATTTT
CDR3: CAWSGGLQPQHF

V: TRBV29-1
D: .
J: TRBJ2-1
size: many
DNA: TGCAGCGTTCAATCCGGGACCCGGACACGGAATGAGCAGTTCTTC
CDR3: CSVQSGTRTRNEQFF

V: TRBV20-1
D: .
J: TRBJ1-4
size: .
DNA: TGCAGTGCTAGAGCTCTAAGGGGCACTAATGAAAAACTGTTTTTT
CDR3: CSARALRGTNEKLFF

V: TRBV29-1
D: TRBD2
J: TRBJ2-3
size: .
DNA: TGCAGCGTTAGGGGACTAGCGGGAACCTCTAGCACAGATACGCAGTATTTT
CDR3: CSVRGLAGTSSTDTQYF

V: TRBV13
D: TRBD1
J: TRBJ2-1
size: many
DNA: TGTGCCAGCAGCCATAGGACAGGTGGTGTTGAGCAGTTCTTC
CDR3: CASSHRTGGVEQFF

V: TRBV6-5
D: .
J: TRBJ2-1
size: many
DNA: TGTGCCAGCAGTTACGAGGTAGAGCCCTACAATGAGCAGTTCTTC
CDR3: CASSYEVEPYNEQFF

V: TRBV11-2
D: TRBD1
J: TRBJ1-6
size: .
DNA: TGTGCCAGCAGCCAGGACAGGGGGAACCGTTCACCCCTCCACTTT
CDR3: CASSQDRGNRSPLHF

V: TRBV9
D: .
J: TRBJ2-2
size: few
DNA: TGTGCCAGCAGCGTAGGGGGGGCCGGCGGGGAGCTGTTTTTT
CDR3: CASSVGGAGGELFF

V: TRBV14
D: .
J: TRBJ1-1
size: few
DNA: TGTGCCAGCAGCCACGGACCTGGGAGGGGGGACACTGAAGCTTTCTTT
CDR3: CASSHGPGRGDTEAFF

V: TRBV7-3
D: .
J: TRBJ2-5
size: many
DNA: TGTGCCAGCAGCTCGAGGACCGCGGAGACCCAGTACTTC
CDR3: CASSSRTAETQYF

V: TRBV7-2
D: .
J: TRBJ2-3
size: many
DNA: TGTGCCAGCAGCCGCCCTAAAGGATTGACGCAGTATTTT
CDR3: CASSRPKGLTQYF

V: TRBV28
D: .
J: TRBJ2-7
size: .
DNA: TGTGCCAGCAGGGAGGGGACAGCCTCCGCCGAGCAGTACTTC
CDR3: CASREGTASAEQYF

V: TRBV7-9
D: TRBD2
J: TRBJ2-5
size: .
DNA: TGTGCCAGCAGCTCGGACCGTACTAGCGGGGAGACCCAGTACTTC
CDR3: CASSSDRTSGETQYF

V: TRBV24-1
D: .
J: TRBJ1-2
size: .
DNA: TGTGCCACCAGTGCTGCGGACCGCATCTATGGCTACACCTTC
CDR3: CATSAADRIYGYTF

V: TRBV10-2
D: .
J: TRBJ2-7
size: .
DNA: TGCGCCAGCAGTGATGGGGCACTACCGGGTGAGCAGTACTTC
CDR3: CASSDGALPGEQYF

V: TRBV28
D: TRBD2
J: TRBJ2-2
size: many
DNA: TGTGCATCGGGAGGGAACACCGGGGAGCTGTTTTTT
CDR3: CASGGNTGELFF